One and the same sample provided the 21 T cell receptor beta chains below, sequenced in a study of diagnostic markers for celiac disease. TCRdb derives one entry per CDR3 protein from the reads, leaving out DNA. The sample totals 650 to 950 distinct CDR3 sequences. Material: either unsorted cells or a sorted T cell fraction (not recorded which). These receptors all come from a human donor. This table probably holds off-target reads from a library built for another chain.

By frequency, this clonotype is medium-sized. This chain links TRBV10-3 with TRBJ2-1. CDR1 is ENHRY, CDR2 SYGVKD, per germline. CDR3 size: 14 residues. This CDR3 reads CAIGEGGPFNEQFF.

The chain has TRBV20-1 and TRBJ2-1; with no DNA, the TCRdb D assignment of TRBD2 cannot be verified. Germline CDR1 DFQATT, CDR2 SNEGSKA (reference sequence). The CDR3 consists of 17 residues. CDR3 amino acids: CSASSITTRGAYNEQFF.

By frequency, this clonotype is medium-sized. The chain employs TRBV7-9 and TRBJ2-3; TCRdb returns TRBD1, unconfirmable since there is no DNA. The CDR3 runs to 15 residues. Germline V lookup: CDR1 SEHNR, CDR2 FQNEAQ (reference sequence). CDR3 region: CASSPGAASTDTQYF.

V gene TRBV6-1 combines with J gene TRBJ2-3; TCRdb gives TRBD1 as the D gene, but with no DNA this cannot be confirmed. Germline V lookup: CDR1 MNHNS, CDR2 SASEGT. CDR3 length equals 14 residues. The CDR3 sequence is CASSPGGGPSTQYF.

This clonotype is large (0.1 to 1%) by frequency. The J gene is TRBJ2-2, the V gene TRBV7-3; TCRdb designates TRBD1, a call that cannot be tested without DNA. Germline V gene data show CDR1 as SGHTA and CDR2 as FQGTGA. The CDR3 loop spans 12 amino acids. The CDR3 loop reads CASSPGAGELFF.

This sequence joins TRBV3-1 and TRBJ1-1. Germline loops: CDR1 LGHDT, CDR2 YNNKEL (reference sequence). This CDR3 has 15 amino acids. This CDR3 is CASSPRGVRGTEAFF. Using reference TRBV3-1 and TRBJ1-1 for the parts outside the CDR3, the full variable domain is DTAVSQTPKYLVTQMGNDKSIKCEQNLGHDTMYWYKQDSKKFLKIMFSYNNKELIINETVPNRFSPKSPDKAHLNLHINSLELGDSAVYFCASSPRGVRGTEAFFGQGTRLTVV.

The rearrangement uses TRBV19 and TRBJ2-2. The CDR3 length is 13 residues. CDR1 is LNHDA, CDR2 SQIVND, per germline (reference sequence). The chain's CDR3 is CASSPFFTGELFF. Complete variable domain (other parts from reference TRBV19 and TRBJ2-2): DGGITQSPKYLFRKEGQNVTLSCEQNLNHDAMYWYRQDPGQGLRLIYYSQIVNDFQKGDIAEGYSVSREKKESFPLTVTSAQKNPTAFYLCASSPFFTGELFFGEGSRLTVL.

The J gene is TRBJ2-3, the V gene TRBV10-3. The CDR3 runs 14 residues. Germline CDR1 reads ENHRY; CDR2 reads SYGVKD. CDR3 sequence: CAISDGMGTDTQYF.

According to its frequency, this clonotype is medium-sized (0.01 to 0.1%). The rearrangement joins TRBV6-5 to TRBJ1-2; TCRdb lists TRBD1, though no DNA is available to test this call. The CDR3 consists of 13 residues. Germline V lookup: CDR1 MNHEY, CDR2 SVGAGI. CDR3 sequence: CASKGGAVYGYTF.

This clonotype ranks as large (0.1 to 1%) in terms of frequency. The chain carries TRBV6-5 and TRBJ1-1; TCRdb proposes TRBD1, but this gene call is untestable without DNA. This CDR3 comprises 13 residues. CDR1 is MNHEY and CDR2 is SVGAGI in the germline V gene. This CDR3 reads CASSWDRGTEAFF.

This clonotype is deemed medium-sized by its frequency. V is TRBV7-9 and J is TRBJ1-1. The length of the CDR3 is 13 residues. Germline values: CDR1 SEHNR, CDR2 FQNEAQ (reference sequence). The CDR3 protein is CASSLVNLNEAFF.

V is TRBV10-1 and J is TRBJ1-2; TCRdb outputs TRBD1, but without DNA this stays unchecked. This CDR3 spans 13 amino acids. Germline CDR1 reads WNHNN; CDR2 reads SYGVQD (reference sequence). CDR3 region: CASSEQTAYGYTF.

This clonotype is classed as medium-sized by frequency. The chain uses TRBV10-2 and TRBJ2-3; with no DNA, the TCRdb D assignment of TRBD1 cannot be verified. Germline CDR1 is WSHSY and CDR2 is SAAADI. This CDR3 spans 15 amino acids. The CDR3 reads CASSEAGGRADTQYF.

The rearrangement links TRBV20-1 to TRBJ2-7; there is no DNA to check the TCRdb D call of TRBD1. The CDR3 has 11 amino acids. Germline V CDR1 and CDR2: DFQATT, SNEGSKA (reference sequence). CDR3 residues: CSAPGWYEQYF.

This clonotype registers medium-sized by frequency. The chain recombines TRBV27 with TRBJ1-6; checking the TCRdb D call of TRBD1 is not possible without DNA. Germline CDR1 MNHEY, CDR2 SMNVEV (reference sequence). This CDR3 comprises 15 residues. CDR3: CASSSGQSYNSPLHF.

The chain links TRBV20-1 to TRBJ2-7; the TCRdb D gene call, TRBD1, has no DNA to confirm it. The germline V gene encodes CDR1 DFQATT and CDR2 SNEGSKA (reference sequence). The CDR3 loop spans 11 amino acids. CDR3 sequence: CSAGGTSGQYF.

The chain links TRBV29-1 to TRBJ2-7; TCRdb's D gene call, TRBD1, goes unchecked for lack of DNA. The CDR3 covers 14 residues. Looked up from germline, CDR1 is SQVTM and CDR2 is ANQGSEA. The CDR3 loop reads CSAAPGQSSYEQYF.

The chain couples TRBV12-3 or TRBV12-4 to TRBJ2-3. The CDR3 loop spans 12 amino acids. This chain's CDR3 is CASSRQAVTQYF.

This clonotype shows up as large by frequency. The V and J genes are TRBV21-1 and TRBJ2-2; the TRBD1 assignment by TCRdb is unverifiable without DNA. TRBV21-1 is a pseudogene segment. The CDR3 runs to 13 residues. CDR3 amino acids: CASRWDRDGELFF.

The chain employs TRBV27 and TRBJ2-1; TCRdb indicates TRBD2, and absent DNA this call remains unverified. The CDR3 runs 14 residues. Germline loops: CDR1 MNHEY, CDR2 SMNVEV (reference sequence). The CDR3: CATLRLAEVNEQFF.

This clonotype is classed as medium-sized by frequency. The chain carries TRBV27 and TRBJ1-2; TCRdb outputs TRBD1, but without DNA this stays unchecked. Germline CDR1 is MNHEY and CDR2 is SMNVEV (reference sequence). The CDR3 sequence is 15 residues long. The CDR3 is CASSYGTPGDYGYTF.